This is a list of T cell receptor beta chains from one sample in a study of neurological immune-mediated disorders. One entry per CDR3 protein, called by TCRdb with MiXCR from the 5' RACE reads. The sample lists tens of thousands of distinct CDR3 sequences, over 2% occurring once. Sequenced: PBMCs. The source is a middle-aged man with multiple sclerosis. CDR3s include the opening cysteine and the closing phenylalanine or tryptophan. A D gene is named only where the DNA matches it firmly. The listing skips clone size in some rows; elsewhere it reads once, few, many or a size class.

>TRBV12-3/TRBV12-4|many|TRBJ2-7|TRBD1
CASSWVQGNEQYF
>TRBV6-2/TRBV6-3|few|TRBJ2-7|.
CASSSGGHDFYEQYF
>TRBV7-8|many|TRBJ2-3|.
CASSLVTGTDTQYF
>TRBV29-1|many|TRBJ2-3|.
CTTRETSTDTQYF
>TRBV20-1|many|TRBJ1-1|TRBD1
CSALQGARTEAFF
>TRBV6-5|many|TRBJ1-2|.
CASSYGSGYGYTF
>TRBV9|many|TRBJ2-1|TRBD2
CASSSPGGGGFNEQFF
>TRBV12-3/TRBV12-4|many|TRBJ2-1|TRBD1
CASGQGDGEQFF
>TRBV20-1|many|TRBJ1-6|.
CSARVGAGDVSPLHF
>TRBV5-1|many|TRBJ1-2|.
CASSLAIQGYYGYTF
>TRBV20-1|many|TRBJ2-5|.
CSATPSQETQYF
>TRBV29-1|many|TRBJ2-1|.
CSVVGDYNEQFF
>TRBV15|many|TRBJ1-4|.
CAITQATNEKLFF
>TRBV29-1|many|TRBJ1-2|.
CSVEGQGHYGYTF
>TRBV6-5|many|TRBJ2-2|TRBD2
CASRRTSGGSYTGELFF
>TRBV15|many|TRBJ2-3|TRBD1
CATSRDITGGADTQYF
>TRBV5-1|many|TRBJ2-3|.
CASIPGQNTDTQYF
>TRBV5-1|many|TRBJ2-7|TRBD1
CASSNPGQGTRGYEQYF
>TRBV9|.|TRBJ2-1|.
CASSVLGGGYNEQFF
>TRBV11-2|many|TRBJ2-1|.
CASSSLVGEQFF
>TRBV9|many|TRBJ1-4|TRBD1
CASSVLGDRDEKLFF
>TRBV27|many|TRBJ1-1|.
CASSGPGRNTEAFF
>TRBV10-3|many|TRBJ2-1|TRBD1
CAISGQGGNEQFF
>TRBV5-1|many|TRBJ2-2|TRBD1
CASSVTGVTGELFF
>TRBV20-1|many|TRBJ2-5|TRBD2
CSARDLRGGGETQYF
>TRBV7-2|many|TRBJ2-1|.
CASSWKGGTEQFF
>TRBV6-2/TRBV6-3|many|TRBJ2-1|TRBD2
CASSSSSGGRAYNEQFF
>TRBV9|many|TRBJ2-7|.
CASSVADTDYEQYF
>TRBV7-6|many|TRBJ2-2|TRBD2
CASQKSGGTGELFF